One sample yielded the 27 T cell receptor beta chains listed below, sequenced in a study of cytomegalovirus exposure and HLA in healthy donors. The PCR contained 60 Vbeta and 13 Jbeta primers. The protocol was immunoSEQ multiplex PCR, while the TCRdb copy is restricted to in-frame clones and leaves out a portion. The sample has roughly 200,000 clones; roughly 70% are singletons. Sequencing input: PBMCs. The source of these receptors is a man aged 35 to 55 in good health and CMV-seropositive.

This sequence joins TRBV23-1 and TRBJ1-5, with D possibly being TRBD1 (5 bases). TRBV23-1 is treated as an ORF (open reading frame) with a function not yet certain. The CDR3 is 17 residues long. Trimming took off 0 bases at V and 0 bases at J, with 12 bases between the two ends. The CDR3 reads CASSQSGSGDSNQPQHF. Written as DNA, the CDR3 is TGCGCCAGCAGTCAATCGGGATCGGGGGATAGCAATCAGCCCCAGCATTTT.

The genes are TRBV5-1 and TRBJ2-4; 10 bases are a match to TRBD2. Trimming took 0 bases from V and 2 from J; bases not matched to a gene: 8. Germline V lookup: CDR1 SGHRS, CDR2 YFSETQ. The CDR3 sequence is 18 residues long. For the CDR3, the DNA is TGCGCCAGCAGCTTGGAAGGGTCACTAGCGGGGACCAAAAACATTCAGTACTTC. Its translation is CASSLEGSLAGTKNIQYF.

This CDR3 is CATGLATDTQYF. The CDR3, as DNA: TGTGCCACGGGACTAGCGACAGATACGCAGTATTTT. The V call is TRBV6-6, the J call TRBJ2-3; 10 bases are shared with TRBD2. J was trimmed by 3 bases and V by 10 bases; bases with no gene match: 1. Looked up from germline, CDR1 is MNHNY and CDR2 is SVGAGI (reference sequence). This CDR3 has 12 amino acids.

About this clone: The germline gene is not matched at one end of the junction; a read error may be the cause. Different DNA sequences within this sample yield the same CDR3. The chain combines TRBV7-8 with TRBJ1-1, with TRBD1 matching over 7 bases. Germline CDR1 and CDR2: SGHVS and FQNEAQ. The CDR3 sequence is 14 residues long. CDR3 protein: CASSLTGMSTEAFF. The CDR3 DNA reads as TGCGCCAGCAGCCTGACAGGGATGAGCACTGAAGCTTTCTTT.

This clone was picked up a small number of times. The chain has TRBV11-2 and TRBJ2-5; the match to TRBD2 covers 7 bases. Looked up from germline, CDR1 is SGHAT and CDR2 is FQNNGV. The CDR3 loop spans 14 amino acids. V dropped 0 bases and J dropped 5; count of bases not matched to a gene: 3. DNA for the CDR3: TGTGCCAGCAGCTTAGACGGGGGGAGGGAGACCCAGTACTTC. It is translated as CASSLDGGRETQYF.

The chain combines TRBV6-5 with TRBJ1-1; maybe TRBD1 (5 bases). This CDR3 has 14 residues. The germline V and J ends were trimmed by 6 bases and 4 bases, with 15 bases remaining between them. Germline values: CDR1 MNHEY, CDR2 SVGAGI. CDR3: CASSAPGKTTEAFF. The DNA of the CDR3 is TGTGCCAGCAGCGCCCCAGGGAAGACCACTGAAGCTTTCTTT.

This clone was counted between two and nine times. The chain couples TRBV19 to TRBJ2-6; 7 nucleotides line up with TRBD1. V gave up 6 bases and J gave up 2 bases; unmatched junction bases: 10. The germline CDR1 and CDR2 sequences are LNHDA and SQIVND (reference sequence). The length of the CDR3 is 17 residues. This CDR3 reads CASRPGQWSAGANVLTF. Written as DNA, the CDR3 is TGTGCCAGTAGGCCGGGACAGTGGTCTGCTGGGGCCAACGTCCTGACTTTC.

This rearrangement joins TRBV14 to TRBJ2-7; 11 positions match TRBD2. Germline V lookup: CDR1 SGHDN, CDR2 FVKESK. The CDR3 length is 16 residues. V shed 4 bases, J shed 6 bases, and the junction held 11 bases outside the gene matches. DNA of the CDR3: TGTGCCAGCAGCCCCTGGCCTAGCGGGGGGCCTCGCGAGCAGTACTTC. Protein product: CASSPWPSGGPREQYF.

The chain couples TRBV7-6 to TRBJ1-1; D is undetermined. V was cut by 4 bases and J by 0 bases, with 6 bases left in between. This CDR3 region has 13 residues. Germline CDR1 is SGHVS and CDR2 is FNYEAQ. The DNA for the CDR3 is TGTGCCAGCAGCTCTTACTTGAACACTGAAGCTTTCTTT. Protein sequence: CASSSYLNTEAFF.

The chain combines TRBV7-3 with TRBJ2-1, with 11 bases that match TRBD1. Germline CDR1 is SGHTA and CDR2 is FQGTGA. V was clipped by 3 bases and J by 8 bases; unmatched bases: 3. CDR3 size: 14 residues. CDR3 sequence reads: CASSLAGQGDEQFF. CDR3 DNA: TGTGCCAGCAGCTTGGCGGGACAGGGGGATGAGCAGTTCTTC.

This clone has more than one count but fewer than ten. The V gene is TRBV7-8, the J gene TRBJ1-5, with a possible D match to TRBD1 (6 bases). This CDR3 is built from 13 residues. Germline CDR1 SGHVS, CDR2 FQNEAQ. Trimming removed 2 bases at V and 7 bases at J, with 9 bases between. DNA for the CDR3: TGTGCCAGCAGCTTATACAGGGACCAGCCCCAGCATTTT. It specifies CASSLYRDQPQHF. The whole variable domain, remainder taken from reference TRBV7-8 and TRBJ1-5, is GAGVSQSPRYKVAKRGQDVALRCDPISGHVSLFWYQQALGQGPEFLTYFQNEAQLDKSGLPSDRFFAERPEGSVSTLKIQRTQQEDSAVYLCASSLYRDQPQHFGDGTRLSIL.

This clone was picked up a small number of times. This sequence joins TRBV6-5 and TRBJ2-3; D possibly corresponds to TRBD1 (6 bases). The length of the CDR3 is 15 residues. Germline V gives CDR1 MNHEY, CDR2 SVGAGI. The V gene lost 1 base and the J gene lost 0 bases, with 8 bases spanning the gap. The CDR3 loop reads CASSYYRASTDTQYF. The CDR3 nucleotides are TGTGCCAGCAGTTACTACAGGGCCAGCACAGATACGCAGTATTTT.

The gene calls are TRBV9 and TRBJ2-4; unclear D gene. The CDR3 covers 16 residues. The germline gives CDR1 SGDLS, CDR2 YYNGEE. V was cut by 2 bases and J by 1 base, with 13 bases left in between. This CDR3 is CASSVTSGWAKNIQYF. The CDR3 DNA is TGTGCCAGCAGCGTGACTTCCGGTTGGGCCAAAAACATTCAGTACTTC.

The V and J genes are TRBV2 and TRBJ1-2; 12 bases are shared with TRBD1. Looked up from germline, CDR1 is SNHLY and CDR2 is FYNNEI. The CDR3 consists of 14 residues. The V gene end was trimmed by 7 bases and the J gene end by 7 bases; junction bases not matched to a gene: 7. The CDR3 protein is CASTPGQGAGGYTF. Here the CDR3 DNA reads TGTGCCAGCACCCCGGGACAGGGGGCAGGTGGCTACACCTTC.

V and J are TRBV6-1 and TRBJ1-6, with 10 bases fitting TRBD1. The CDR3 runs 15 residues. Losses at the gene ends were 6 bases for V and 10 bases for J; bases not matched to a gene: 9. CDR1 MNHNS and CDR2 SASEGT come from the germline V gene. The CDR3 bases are TGTGCCAGCAGAGCCCGGACAGGGGGTTGGTCACCCCTCCACTTT. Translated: CASRARTGGWSPLHF.

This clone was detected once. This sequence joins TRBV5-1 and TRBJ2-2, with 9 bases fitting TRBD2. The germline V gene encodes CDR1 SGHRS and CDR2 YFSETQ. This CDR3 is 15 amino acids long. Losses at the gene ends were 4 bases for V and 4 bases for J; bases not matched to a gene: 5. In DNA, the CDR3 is TGCGCCAGCAGCCCCGGGCGGGGGGGCACCGGGGAGCTGTTTTTT. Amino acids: CASSPGRGGTGELFF.

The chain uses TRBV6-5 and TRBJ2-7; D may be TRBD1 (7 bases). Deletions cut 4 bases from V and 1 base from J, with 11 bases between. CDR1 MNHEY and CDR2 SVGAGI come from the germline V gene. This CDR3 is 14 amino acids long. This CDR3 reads CASSSAGQSYEQYF. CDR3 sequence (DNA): TGTGCCAGCAGTTCCGCGGGACAGTCCTACGAGCAGTACTTC.

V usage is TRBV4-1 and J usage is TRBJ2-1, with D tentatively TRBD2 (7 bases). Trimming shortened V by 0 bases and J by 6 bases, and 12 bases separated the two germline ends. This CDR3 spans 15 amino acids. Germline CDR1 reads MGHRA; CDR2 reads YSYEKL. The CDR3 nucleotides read TGCGCCAGCAGCCAAGATCGTAGGGGGGGCAATGAGCAGTTCTTC. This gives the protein CASSQDRRGGNEQFF.

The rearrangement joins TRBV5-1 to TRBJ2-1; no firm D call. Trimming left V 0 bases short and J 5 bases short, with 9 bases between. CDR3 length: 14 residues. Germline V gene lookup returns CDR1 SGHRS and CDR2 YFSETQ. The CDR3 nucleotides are TGCGCCAGCAGCTTGGCTGTGGCCGACAATGAGCAGTTCTTC. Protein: CASSLAVADNEQFF.

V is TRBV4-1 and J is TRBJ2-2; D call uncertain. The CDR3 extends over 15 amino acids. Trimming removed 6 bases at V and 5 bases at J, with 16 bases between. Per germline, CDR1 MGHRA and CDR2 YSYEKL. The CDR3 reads CASRLGPPGTGELFF. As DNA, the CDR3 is TGCGCCAGCAGGTTGGGCCCCCCTGGGACCGGGGAGCTGTTTTTT.

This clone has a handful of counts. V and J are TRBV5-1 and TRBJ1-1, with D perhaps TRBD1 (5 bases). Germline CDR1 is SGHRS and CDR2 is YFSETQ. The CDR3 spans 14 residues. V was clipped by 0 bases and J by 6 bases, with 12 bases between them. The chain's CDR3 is CASSLGGAVAEAFF. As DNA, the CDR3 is TGCGCCAGCAGCTTGGGTGGGGCGGTGGCTGAAGCTTTCTTT.

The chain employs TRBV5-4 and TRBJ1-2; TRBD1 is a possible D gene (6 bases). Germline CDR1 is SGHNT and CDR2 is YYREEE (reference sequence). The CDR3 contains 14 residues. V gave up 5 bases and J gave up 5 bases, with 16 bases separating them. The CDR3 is CASRSREQGYGYTF. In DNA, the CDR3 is TGTGCCAGCAGATCCCGGGAACAGGGTTATGGCTACACCTTC.

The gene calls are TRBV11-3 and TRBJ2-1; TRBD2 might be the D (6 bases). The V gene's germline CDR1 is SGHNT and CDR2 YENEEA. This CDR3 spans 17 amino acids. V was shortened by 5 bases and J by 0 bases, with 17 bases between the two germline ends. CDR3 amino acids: CASSLRDRGSSYNEQFF. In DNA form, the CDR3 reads TGTGCCAGCAGCCTAAGAGACCGGGGGAGCTCCTACAATGAGCAGTTCTTC.

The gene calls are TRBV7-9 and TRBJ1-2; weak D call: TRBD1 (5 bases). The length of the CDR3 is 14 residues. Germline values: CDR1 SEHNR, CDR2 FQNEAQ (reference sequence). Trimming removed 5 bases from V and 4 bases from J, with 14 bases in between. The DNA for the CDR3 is TGTGCCAGCAGCCGGGGAGGGGAGGCCTATGGCTACACCTTC. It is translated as CASSRGGEAYGYTF.

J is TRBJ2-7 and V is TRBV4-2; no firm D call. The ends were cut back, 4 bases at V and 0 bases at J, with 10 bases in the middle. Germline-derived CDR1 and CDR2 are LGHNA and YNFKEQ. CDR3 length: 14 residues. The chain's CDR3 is CASSPSSPSYEQYF. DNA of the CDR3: TGTGCCAGCAGCCCTTCGAGTCCCTCCTACGAGCAGTACTTC.

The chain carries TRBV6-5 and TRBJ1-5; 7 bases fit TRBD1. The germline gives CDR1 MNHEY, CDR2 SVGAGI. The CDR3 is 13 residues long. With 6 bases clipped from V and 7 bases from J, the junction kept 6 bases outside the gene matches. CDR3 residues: CASRQGRWQPQHF. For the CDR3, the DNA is TGTGCCAGCAGACAGGGGAGGTGGCAGCCCCAGCATTTT.

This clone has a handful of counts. The CDR3: CASSFPRGQFYGYTF. In DNA, the CDR3 is TGTGCCAGCAGTTTCCCGAGGGGACAATTCTATGGCTACACCTTC. The chain links TRBV28 to TRBJ1-2, with D tentatively TRBD1 (6 bases). V was clipped by 3 bases and J by 4 bases, with 15 bases between them. The CDR3 has 15 amino acids. In germline, CDR1 is MDHEN, CDR2 SYDVKM.